The 30 T cell receptor beta chains given below trace back to one sample, sequenced in a study of blood T cell repertoires in COVID-19. Produced via immunoSEQ multiplex PCR; TCRdb's table is partial and in-frame only. The sample lists 200,000 to 250,000 clones, roughly 83% seen once, with more than 7% in the top ten. What was sequenced was peripheral blood. The source of these receptors is a man older than 75 with acute or convalescent COVID-19.

The chain is built from TRBV5-1 and TRBJ1-1, with D uncertain. Germline lookup yields CDR1 SGHRS and CDR2 YFSETQ. The CDR3 length is 14 residues. V was trimmed by 0 bases and J by 4 bases, leaving 10 bases between them. CDR3 loop: CASSLGGGVTEAFF. The CDR3 DNA is TGCGCCAGCAGCTTGGGGGGAGGTGTCACTGAAGCTTTCTTT.

The chain couples TRBV7-9 to TRBJ1-6, with TRBD1 as a possible D gene (5 bases). V dropped 5 bases and J dropped 5 bases, with 19 bases sitting between them. From germline, CDR1 is SEHNR and CDR2 FQNEAQ (reference sequence). The CDR3 is 17 amino acids. The CDR3 DNA reads as TGTGCCAGCAGCCCGTCCATAGGGGCCTTCGATAATTCACCCCTCCACTTT. Translation gives CASSPSIGAFDNSPLHF. The variable domain in full, completed from reference TRBV7-9 and TRBJ1-6, reads DTGVSQNPRHKITKRGQNVTFRCDPISEHNRLYWYRQTLGQGPEFLTYFQNEAQLEKSRLLSDRFSAERPKGSFSTLEIQRTEQGDSAMYLCASSPSIGAFDNSPLHFGNGTRLTVT.

The V and J genes are TRBV7-9 and TRBJ2-5; TRBD1 matches at 12 bases. Trimming took 5 bases from V and 5 from J; bases not matched to a gene: 6. Germline CDR1 and CDR2: SEHNR and FQNEAQ (reference sequence). This CDR3 has 15 amino acids. The CDR3 loop reads CASSAGTGGWETQYF. In nucleotides, the CDR3 is TGTGCCAGCAGCGCGGGGACAGGGGGCTGGGAGACCCAGTACTTC.

The rearrangement links TRBV2 to TRBJ2-7; TRBD1 agrees at 8 bases. This CDR3 is built from 15 residues. J was trimmed by 6 bases and V by 6 bases; bases with no gene match: 13. CDR1 and CDR2 from the germline V gene are SNHLY and FYNNEI. The CDR3 sequence: CASRAHETGVGEQYF. The CDR3 DNA reads TGTGCCAGCAGGGCCCACGAGACAGGGGTTGGCGAGCAGTACTTC.

V usage is TRBV30 and J usage is TRBJ2-7, with no clear D. CDR3 length: 11 amino acids. Trimming shortened V by 4 bases and J by 5 bases, and 9 bases separated the two germline ends. In germline, CDR1 is GTSNPN, CDR2 SVGIG (reference sequence). The CDR3 nucleotides read TGTGCCTGGACCCCAGGTCACGAGCAGTACTTC. This translates into CAWTPGHEQYF.

The chain carries TRBV2 and TRBJ2-2, with D maybe TRBD1 (5 bases). CDR3 length equals 15 residues. Trimming removed 6 bases from V and 0 bases from J, with 11 bases in between. CDR1 and CDR2 from the germline V gene are SNHLY and FYNNEI. CDR3: CASSLRVSNTGELFF. CDR3 DNA sequence: TGTGCCAGCAGCCTCAGGGTGTCGAACACCGGGGAGCTGTTTTTT.

This clone was counted between two and nine times. The chain uses TRBV5-1 and TRBJ2-3; tentatively, D is TRBD2 (7 bases). Germline V gene lookup returns CDR1 SGHRS and CDR2 YFSETQ. CDR3 length: 15 amino acids. Trimming left V 7 bases short and J 2 bases short, with 17 bases between. DNA of the CDR3: TGCGCCAGCCGGATCACGGGGGGCCACACAGATACGCAGTATTTT. Translated, it gives CASRITGGHTDTQYF.

The chain has TRBV5-6 and TRBJ2-6, with D possibly being TRBD2 (6 bases). This CDR3 is 17 amino acids long. CDR1 and CDR2 (germline): SGHDT, YYEEEE. Trimming took off 2 bases at V and 4 bases at J, with 16 bases between the two ends. The CDR3 region has the DNA TGTGCCAGCAGCTTCGGGACTGCTTTGGCAGGGGCCAACGTCCTGACTTTC. This sequence encodes CASSFGTALAGANVLTF.

Turning to this clone: One junction end does not reproduce the germline sequence, and a read error may be involved. This rearrangement joins TRBV28 to TRBJ1-5; 7 nucleotides match TRBD1. CDR3 length: 16 amino acids. Looked up from germline, CDR1 is MDHEN and CDR2 is SYDVKM. The CDR3 sequence is CASSLWGQTRSQPQHF. The CDR3 bases are TGTGCCAGCAGCTTATGGGGACAGACAAGGAGTCAGCCCCAGCATTTT.

The chain has TRBV4-1 and TRBJ2-4; TRBD2 aligns across 8 bases. The trim removed 0 bases at V and 1 base at J, leaving 2 bases unmatched. Germline assignment: CDR1 MGHRA and CDR2 YSYEKL. The CDR3 is 16 residues long. CDR3 bases: TGCGCCAGCAGCCAAGAAGTAGCGGGGGCCAAAAACATTCAGTACTTC. This codes for CASSQEVAGAKNIQYF.

The chain recombines TRBV24-1 with TRBJ2-7; 7 bases are a match to TRBD1. The germline V gene has CDR1 KGHDR and CDR2 SFDVKD. This CDR3 comprises 15 residues. The junction had 11 bases not matched to a gene; V was cut back by 1 base and J by 9 bases. CDR3 coding DNA: TGTGCCACCAGTGATTTAGGGGGCACATATAGTCGGCAGTACTTC. The encoded protein is CATSDLGGTYSRQYF.

This clone was seen a single time. The chain couples TRBV15 to TRBJ1-6, with 9 nucleotides matching TRBD1. J was trimmed by 6 bases and V by 2 bases; bases with no gene match: 2. The CDR3 length is 15 residues. Germline V gene lookup returns CDR1 LNHNV and CDR2 YYDKDF (reference sequence). CDR3 protein: CATSRKTGGNSPLHF. The CDR3 nucleotides are TGTGCCACCAGCAGAAAGACAGGGGGTAATTCACCCCTCCACTTT.

The chain links TRBV28 to TRBJ1-4; the match to TRBD1 covers 7 bases. This CDR3 is built from 14 residues. Germline CDR1 MDHEN, CDR2 SYDVKM. Trimming at V came to 4 bases and at J to 1 base, leaving 0 bases not matched to a gene. The CDR3 bases are TGTGCCAGCAGTTACAGGGGAACTAATGAAAAACTGTTTTTT. This encodes CASSYRGTNEKLFF.

CDR3 sequence (DNA): TGTGCCAGCATCCCTCCCGTCACCGGGGAGCTGTTTTTT. Translated: CASIPPVTGELFF. The genes are TRBV7-4 and TRBJ2-2; no definite D call. The CDR3 extends over 13 amino acids. V lost 7 bases and J 4 bases, leaving 10 bases between the germline ends. Per the germline V gene, CDR1 is SGHVT and CDR2 is SQSDAQ.

The sample holds one count of this clone. V usage is TRBV24-1 and J usage is TRBJ2-1; 7 bases agree with TRBD1. The CDR3 spans 14 residues. Germline V gives CDR1 KGHDR, CDR2 SFDVKD. The trim removed 5 bases at V and 4 bases at J, leaving 4 bases unmatched. This CDR3 reads CATSGTGHYNEQFF. CDR3 coding DNA: TGTGCCACCAGTGGGACAGGTCATTACAATGAGCAGTTCTTC.

The chain links TRBV11-2 to TRBJ1-2; 8 bases map to TRBD1. J gave up 7 bases and V 5 bases, and 15 bases lay outside the gene matches. CDR1 and CDR2 from the germline V gene are SGHAT and FQNNGV. The CDR3 extends over 16 amino acids. CDR3 loop: CASSPQPGGLSSGYTF. As DNA, the CDR3 is TGTGCCAGCAGCCCTCAACCAGGGGGCCTAAGTTCTGGCTACACCTTC.

This chain uses TRBV7-3 with TRBJ2-1; the match to TRBD2 covers 11 bases. Germline values: CDR1 SGHTA, CDR2 FQGTGA. V was clipped by 3 bases and J by 8 bases; unmatched bases: 0. The CDR3 contains 13 residues. For the CDR3, the DNA is TGTGCCAGCAGCTTGGGACTAGCGGATGAGCAGTTCTTC. It yields the protein CASSLGLADEQFF. The variable domain in full, with the rest retrieved from reference TRBV7-3 and TRBJ2-1, is GAGVSQTPSNKVTEKGKYVELRCDPISGHTALYWYRQSLGQGPEFLIYFQGTGAADDSGLPNDRFFAVRPEGSVSTLKIQRTERGDSAVYLCASSLGLADEQFFGPGTRLTVL.

This clone was seen a few times. J is TRBJ1-4 and V is TRBV5-5, with TRBD1 identical over 9 bases. Per the germline V gene, CDR1 is SGHKS and CDR2 is YYEKEE (reference sequence). The CDR3 runs to 14 residues. V was pared by 3 bases and J by 8 bases, with 5 bases of the junction left unmatched. The chain's CDR3 is CASSSQGAREKLFF. CDR3 nucleotides: TGTGCCAGCAGCTCACAGGGGGCAAGGGAAAAACTGTTTTTT.

This clone showed up just once. The chain uses TRBV7-6 and TRBJ1-2; 9 bases line up with TRBD1. V shed 6 bases, J shed 6 bases, and the junction held 5 bases outside the gene matches. The CDR3 has 13 residues. The germline V gene encodes CDR1 SGHVS and CDR2 FNYEAQ. The CDR3 loop reads CASSRTGGDGYTF. In DNA, the CDR3 is TGTGCCAGCAGTCGAACAGGGGGCGATGGCTACACCTTC.

The chain employs TRBV12-5 and TRBJ1-1; the D gene is possibly TRBD1 (5 bases). The CDR3 spans 14 residues. CDR1 is LGHNT, CDR2 FRNRAP, per germline. V was clipped by 3 bases and J by 4 bases, with 12 bases between them. CDR3 in DNA: TGTGCTAGTGGTTTTGGAGGGGCCGGCACTGAAGCTTTCTTT. This gives the protein CASGFGGAGTEAFF.

This chain links TRBV20-1 with TRBJ1-5; 10 bases agree with TRBD1. Germline values: CDR1 DFQATT, CDR2 SNEGSKA (reference sequence). J was trimmed by 3 bases and V by 3 bases; bases with no gene match: 8. The CDR3 consists of 16 residues. The CDR3 sequence is CSASPDRGFYNQPQHF. The CDR3 DNA reads as TGCAGTGCTAGTCCGGACAGGGGGTTTTACAATCAGCCCCAGCATTTT.

The chain combines TRBV18 with TRBJ1-1; D possibly corresponds to TRBD1 (5 bases). Trimming cost V 1 base and J 7 bases, with 19 bases left between them. CDR1 KGHSH and CDR2 LQKENI come from the germline V gene. This CDR3 spans 16 amino acids. In nucleotides, the CDR3 is TGTGCCAGCTCACCACTGGAGCGCCGGGGGAGTAGTGAAGCTTTCTTT. Its translation: CASSPLERRGSSEAFF.

J is TRBJ2-7 and V is TRBV27; 11 nucleotides match TRBD2. The V segment lost 4 bases and the J segment 4 bases; nucleotides outside the gene matches: 21. The CDR3 is made up of 20 amino acids. Germline lookup yields CDR1 MNHEY and CDR2 SMNVEV (reference sequence). CDR3 DNA sequence: TGTGCCAGCAGTTCCAGAGGACTAGCGGGTCCGATACGGCTACCTTACGAGCAGTACTTC. Its translation is CASSSRGLAGPIRLPYEQYF.

The rearrangement links TRBV3-1 (or the pseudogene TRBV3-2) to TRBJ1-3; 8 bases map to TRBD1. Germline loops: CDR1 LGHDT, CDR2 YNNKEL (reference sequence). The CDR3 runs to 18 residues. Trimming at V came to 8 bases and at J to 4 bases, leaving 19 bases not matched to a gene. The CDR3 region is CASAYSPGQAPGGNTIYF. CDR3 coding DNA: TGTGCCAGCGCCTACTCCCCGGGACAGGCTCCTGGAGGAAACACCATATATTTT.

This chain links TRBV5-1 with TRBJ2-5; a possible D gene is TRBD1 (6 bases). The V end was cut by 4 bases, the J end by 5 bases, with 21 bases between. CDR1 SGHRS and CDR2 YFSETQ come from the germline V gene. The CDR3 is 16 amino acids. The CDR3 DNA is TGCGCCAGCAGCCAGATGACACAGGGCGGCCGGGAGACCCAGTACTTC. As protein: CASSQMTQGGRETQYF.

The chain is built from TRBV12-3 or TRBV12-4 and TRBJ2-1, with D possibly matching TRBD1 (6 bases). Trimming stripped 2 bases from V and 7 bases from J, with 9 bases between. This CDR3 comprises 13 residues. CDR3 DNA: TGTGCCAGCAGTTTACTCCAGGGGAATGAGCAGTTCTTC. Amino acids: CASSLLQGNEQFF.

J is TRBJ1-6 and V is TRBV5-6; no reliable D call. This CDR3 has 15 amino acids. The V gene's germline CDR1 is SGHDT and CDR2 YYEEEE. The V end was cut by 1 base, the J end by 3 bases, with 8 bases between. The CDR3 reads CASSLLSGYNSPLHF. The CDR3, as DNA: TGTGCCAGCAGCTTGCTGTCAGGCTATAATTCACCCCTCCACTTT.

The chain carries TRBV30 and TRBJ2-6; perhaps TRBD1 as D (6 bases). V lost 5 bases and J lost 0, with 14 bases in between. This CDR3 region has 16 residues. Germline V lookup: CDR1 GTSNPN, CDR2 SVGIG (reference sequence). The CDR3 DNA reads as TGTGCCTGGGGCCAGAACAGGGTCTCTGGGGCCAACGTCCTGACTTTC. Its protein product is CAWGQNRVSGANVLTF.

The rearrangement links TRBV10-2 to TRBJ2-6; no clear D gene. The V gene lost 9 bases and the J gene lost 0 bases, with 12 bases spanning the gap. The CDR3 loop spans 15 amino acids. The germline gives CDR1 WSHSY, CDR2 SAAADI. The CDR3 region has the DNA TGCGCCAGTTCTGCCTCGAGCTCTGGGGCCAACGTCCTGACTTTC. Protein: CASSASSSGANVLTF.

The rearrangement uses TRBV3-1 (or the pseudogene TRBV3-2) and TRBJ1-1; TRBD1 is a possible D gene (5 bases). The CDR3 runs 14 residues. CDR1 and CDR2 from the germline V gene are LGHDT and YNNKEL (reference sequence). The V and J ends lost 5 bases and 0 bases respectively, with 10 bases between them. The CDR3 sequence is CASSKTDLNTEAFF. In DNA, the CDR3 is TGTGCCAGCAGCAAGACAGACCTGAACACTGAAGCTTTCTTT.